This T cell receptor (beta chain) is drawn from a study of OX40 agonist ivuxolimab in advanced cancers. Across the study: As their treatment, patients were administered ivuxolimab, an agonistic anti-OX40 (CD134) antibody. Among those enrolled, mean age was roughly 55 years (range 23 to 79) and about 79% were male.

Excluded were patients having autoimmune disease history or systemic immunosuppression. This clone was picked up a small number of times. The target antigen is unknown. Broader study findings: Circulating CD4+ and CD8+ T cells showed clonal expansion by week 6 at 0.1 to 3.0 mg/kg.

Produced via immunoSEQ multiplex PCR; TCRdb's table is partial and in-frame only. The top ten clones hold roughly 3% of a sample with fewer than 90,000 clones, 85% of them seen once. This CDR3 has 16 amino acids. V trimming: 0 bases; J trimming: 2 bases; junction bases outside the gene matches: 3. In germline, CDR1 is SEHNR, CDR2 FQNEAQ (reference sequence). The input for sequencing was CD4+ or CD8+ T cells sorted from blood, taken in a trial of the OX40 agonist ivuxolimab. The chain employs TRBV7-9 and TRBJ2-3, with TRBD2 identical over 9 bases. The clonotype originates from an adult with an advanced solid tumor such as melanoma, head and neck, liver or kidney cancer. The CDR3 region is CASSLATSGDTDTQYF. The CDR3 DNA sequence: TGTGCCAGCAGCTTAGCGACTAGCGGCGACACAGATACGCAGTATTTT. Variable domain in full (rest from reference TRBV7-9 and TRBJ2-3): DTGVSQNPRHKITKRGQNVTFRCDPISEHNRLYWYRQTLGQGPEFLTYFQNEAQLEKSRLLSDRFSAERPKGSFSTLEIQRTEQGDSAMYLCASSLATSGDTDTQYFGPGTRLTVL.